One T cell receptor (beta chain) is described in this entry. The sample belongs to a study of blood T cell repertoires in COVID-19. Across the study: Specimens from acute and convalescent COVID-19 originated in the United States, Italy and Spain.

Germline trimming cut 0 bases from V and 1 base from J; bases unmatched to any gene: 15. Germline values: CDR1 LNHNV, CDR2 YYDKDF (reference sequence). CDR3 size: 22 residues. In the source study's methods: Nucleated cell number was recorded as an estimate derived from reference gene primer amplification. Measured with immunoSEQ multiplex PCR; TCRdb has only the in-frame clones, and not every one. V and J calls and clone size are as listed in that table; D and trimming were resolved from the DNA. In the table there are 90,000 to 150,000 clones, 80% to 90% of which are singletons. Source material: peripheral blood. The source of this sequence is a human donor in a cohort sampled during active COVID-19. The chain couples TRBV15 to TRBJ2-1, with 13 bases that match TRBD2. Here the CDR3 reads CATSRDFRLAGGMGSSYNEQFF. The CDR3 DNA reads TGTGCCACCAGCAGAGATTTCCGACTAGCGGGGGGTATGGGGAGTTCCTACAATGAGCAGTTCTTC.